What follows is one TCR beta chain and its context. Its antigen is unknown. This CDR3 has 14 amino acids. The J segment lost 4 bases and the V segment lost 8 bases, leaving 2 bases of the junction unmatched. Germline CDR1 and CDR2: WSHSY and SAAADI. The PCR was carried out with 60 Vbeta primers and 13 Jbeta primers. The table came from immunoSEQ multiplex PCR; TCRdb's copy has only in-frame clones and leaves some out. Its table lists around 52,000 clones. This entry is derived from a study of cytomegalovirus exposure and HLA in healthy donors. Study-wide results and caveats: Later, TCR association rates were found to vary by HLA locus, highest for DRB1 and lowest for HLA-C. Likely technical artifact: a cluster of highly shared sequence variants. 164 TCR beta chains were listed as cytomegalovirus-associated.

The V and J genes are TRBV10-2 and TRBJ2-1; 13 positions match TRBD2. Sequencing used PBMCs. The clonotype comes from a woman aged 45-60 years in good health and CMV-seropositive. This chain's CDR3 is CASGTSGIYNEQFF. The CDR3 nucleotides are TGCGCCAGCGGGACTAGCGGGATATACAATGAGCAGTTCTTC.